These 21 T cell receptor beta chains share one sample of origin, sequenced in a study of human T cells and chemical hapten exposure. In TCRdb, the RACE reads were re-called with MiXCR into one record per CDR3 protein. The sample includes 35,000 to 50,000 distinct CDR3 sequences, around 12% of them seen just once. Stated time point: pre-sensitization, week 0. The treatment denotes: therapeutic diphenylcyclopropenone sensitization with weekly scalp DPC. Here the sequenced sample was whole blood, taken in connection with sensitization to the hapten diphenylcyclopropenone (DPC). These receptors all stem from a woman in her 30s with alopecia areata. Some clones in this sample may be carry-over from other donors' samples.

This clonotype was detected a few times. V and J are TRBV20-1 and TRBJ1-6; D may be TRBD1 (5 bases). Germline CDR1 DFQATT, CDR2 SNEGSKA (reference sequence). The CDR3 consists of 15 residues. Between the trimmed V and J ends, which lost 2 bases and 4 bases, there was a span of 12 bases. This CDR3 reads CSARSPRGYNSPLHF. CDR3 DNA sequence: TGCAGTGCTAGAAGCCCGAGGGGTTATAATTCACCCCTCCACTTT.

V and J are TRBV5-5 and TRBJ2-3; D may be TRBD1 (7 bases). Trimming took off 3 bases at V and 0 bases at J, with 11 bases between the two ends. Germline V gives CDR1 SGHKS, CDR2 YYEKEE (reference sequence). The CDR3 contains 15 residues. The CDR3 protein is CASSSRGASTDTQYF. CDR3 sequence (DNA): TGTGCCAGCAGCTCCAGGGGGGCTAGCACAGATACGCAGTATTTT.

This clonotype was detected only a few times. CDR3 nucleotides: TGTGCCAGCAGCCCATTAGCGGTCCGCCTAGATACGCAGTATTTT. Translated: CASSPLAVRLDTQYF. The chain combines TRBV11-2 with TRBJ2-3; tentatively, D is TRBD2 (6 bases). Trimming pared 5 bases from V and 5 bases from J, leaving 17 bases between. The V gene's germline CDR1 is SGHAT and CDR2 FQNNGV. The CDR3 is 15 residues long.

This clonotype was detected many times. The chain carries TRBV2 and TRBJ2-3, with 11 bases identical to TRBD2. CDR1 and CDR2 from the germline V gene are SNHLY and FYNNEI. The V gene end was trimmed by 7 bases and the J gene end by 9 bases; junction bases not matched to a gene: 12. The CDR3 sequence is 15 residues long. CDR3 sequence: CASNRETSGSGTQYF. CDR3 bases: TGTGCCAGCAACAGGGAAACTAGCGGGAGCGGGACGCAGTATTTT.

This clonotype was recorded at least ten times. This chain uses TRBV2 with TRBJ2-5, with a tentative D call TRBD1 (6 bases). Germline V gene sequence: CDR1 SNHLY, CDR2 FYNNEI. The CDR3 extends over 12 amino acids. Trimming removed 2 bases at V and 5 bases at J, with 6 bases between. CDR3 sequence: CASSERGETQYF. CDR3 coding DNA: TGTGCCAGCAGTGAAAGGGGGGAGACCCAGTACTTC.

This clonotype was picked up many times. The chain uses TRBV3-1 and TRBJ1-2; tentatively, D is TRBD1 (5 bases). The CDR3 is 15 amino acids. V was clipped by 1 base and J by 4 bases, with 13 bases between them. CDR1 is LGHDT, CDR2 YNNKEL, per germline (reference sequence). The CDR3 coding sequence is TGTGCCAGCAGCCAAGCTCGGGGGATCCTCTATGGCTACACCTTC. Protein sequence: CASSQARGILYGYTF. Complete variable domain (other parts from reference TRBV3-1 and TRBJ1-2): DTAVSQTPKYLVTQMGNDKSIKCEQNLGHDTMYWYKQDSKKFLKIMFSYNNKELIINETVPNRFSPKSPDKAHLNLHINSLELGDSAVYFCASSQARGILYGYTFGSGTRLTVV.

At least ten counts were recorded for this clonotype. V and J are TRBV29-1 and TRBJ2-1; possibly TRBD1 for D (6 bases). V lost 3 bases and J 7 bases, leaving 16 bases between the germline ends. From germline, CDR1 is SQVTM and CDR2 ANQGSEA. CDR3 length: 14 amino acids. In DNA, the CDR3 is TGCAGCGTTGAGGCGGACAGAGTCAGAAATGAGCAGTTCTTC. Its translation is CSVEADRVRNEQFF.

This clonotype showed up many times. J is TRBJ2-6 and V is TRBV7-2; a weak D match, TRBD1 (6 bases). The CDR3 is 15 amino acids. V lost 4 bases and J lost 4, with 11 bases in between. Germline CDR1 and CDR2: SGHTA and FQGNSA. The CDR3 region has the DNA TGTGCCAGCAGCTCCAGGGGTGCCGGGGCCAACGTCCTGACTTTC. It is translated as CASSSRGAGANVLTF.

The V call is TRBV4-3, the J call TRBJ2-3; D not resolved. CDR1 LGHNA and CDR2 YSLEER come from the germline V gene. The CDR3 consists of 14 residues. V gave up 1 base and J gave up 0 bases, with 5 bases separating them. The CDR3 loop is CASSQGISTDTQYF. CDR3 coding DNA: TGCGCCAGCAGCCAAGGGATTAGCACAGATACGCAGTATTTT.

This clonotype was recorded a few times. At one boundary the junction diverges from the germline segment, which might be a read error. The genes are TRBV7-2 and TRBJ2-1; D is perhaps TRBD2 (7 bases). The germline V gene encodes CDR1 SGHTA and CDR2 FQGNSA. This CDR3 has 15 amino acids. The CDR3 DNA sequence: TGTGTCAGCTCTAGGCGGCTAGCGGAGGGGGGTGAGCAGTTCTTC. It yields the protein CVSSRRLAEGGEQFF.

The V and J genes are TRBV12-3 or TRBV12-4 and TRBJ2-7; 9 bases line up with TRBD2. The trim removed 6 bases at V and 2 bases at J, leaving 8 bases unmatched. This CDR3 region has 15 residues. CDR3 in DNA: TGTGCCAGCAGCTCCACTAGCGGGTACACCTACGAGCAGTACTTC. Translation: CASSSTSGYTYEQYF.

This clonotype was seen repeatedly, ten times or more. The chain uses TRBV29-1 and TRBJ2-2; 7 bases match TRBD1. Germline-derived CDR1 and CDR2 are SQVTM and ANQGSEA. The CDR3 runs to 14 residues. V dropped 6 bases and J dropped 5; count of bases not matched to a gene: 9. The CDR3 DNA follows: TGCAGCGTGCTAGGGACAGCCGGGACCGGGGAGCTGTTTTTT. It translates to CSVLGTAGTGELFF.

This clonotype has only a few counts. V usage is TRBV15 and J usage is TRBJ2-3; possibly TRBD2 for D (7 bases). Germline V lookup: CDR1 LNHNV, CDR2 YYDKDF (reference sequence). V shed 5 bases and J shed 2 bases, with 17 bases lying between them. This CDR3 has 16 residues. In DNA, the CDR3 is TGTGCCACCAGCCGCTGGGAGGGGGGATTCACAGATACGCAGTATTTT. It yields the protein CATSRWEGGFTDTQYF.

This clonotype occurred many times. The V and J genes are TRBV10-2 and TRBJ2-7; TRBD2 is a possible D gene (5 bases). This CDR3 has 10 residues. Trimming took off 8 bases at V and 9 bases at J, with 11 bases between the two ends. CDR1 is WSHSY, CDR2 SAAADI, per germline. CDR3 sequence (DNA): TGCGCCAGCGGACTTGGAGGGCAGTACTTC. Translating gives CASGLGGQYF.

This clonotype was seen repeatedly, ten times or more. V and J are TRBV7-2 and TRBJ2-2, with 7 bases fitting TRBD2. The trim removed 1 base at V and 5 bases at J, leaving 4 bases unmatched. CDR3 length equals 15 residues. Germline values: CDR1 SGHTA, CDR2 FQGNSA. CDR3 nucleotides: TGTGCCAGCAGCTTAGGCCAGCGGGAAACCGGGGAGCTGTTTTTT. Protein sequence: CASSLGQRETGELFF.

V is TRBV28 and J is TRBJ2-1, with unresolved D. The CDR3 extends over 16 amino acids. The V gene lost 2 bases and the J gene lost 5 bases, with 16 bases spanning the gap. Germline V lookup: CDR1 MDHEN, CDR2 SYDVKM. The CDR3 DNA reads as TGTGCCAGCAGTTTAGCCCGCGTGGTAGGAGACAATGAGCAGTTCTTC. Protein product: CASSLARVVGDNEQFF.

This clonotype was counted at least ten times. This rearrangement joins TRBV12-3 or TRBV12-4 to TRBJ2-1, with 9 positions matching TRBD2. This CDR3 is built from 16 residues. The V gene end was trimmed by 6 bases and the J gene end by 2 bases; junction bases not matched to a gene: 8. CDR3 bases: TGTGCCAGCAGGCCTATAGCGGGAGAGACCTACAATGAGCAGTTCTTC. Translated, it gives CASRPIAGETYNEQFF.

The chain has TRBV5-1 and TRBJ2-7, with D tentatively TRBD1 (5 bases). The V end lost 0 bases, the J end lost 3 bases, and 13 bases lay between the germline ends. The CDR3 sequence is 15 residues long. Germline CDR1 is SGHRS and CDR2 is YFSETQ. CDR3 sequence reads: CASSLGGSDNYEQYF. DNA of the CDR3: TGCGCCAGCAGCTTGGGGGGCAGCGATAACTACGAGCAGTACTTC. The full variable domain, completed using reference TRBV5-1 and TRBJ2-7, is KAGVTQTPRYLIKTRGQQVTLSCSPISGHRSVSWYQQTPGQGLQFLFEYFSETQRNKGNFPGRFSGRQFSNSRSEMNVSTLELGDSALYLCASSLGGSDNYEQYFGPGTRLTVT.

There are many counts of this clonotype. At one end, the junction sequence differs from germline, possibly due to a read error. The chain recombines TRBV12-3 or TRBV12-4 with TRBJ2-5, with TRBD1 identical over 7 bases. CDR3 length: 14 residues. The CDR3 spells CASSPTGKQGTQYF. CDR3 nucleotides: TGTGCCAGCAGTCCGACAGGGAAACAAGGGACCCAGTACTTC.

This clonotype was detected ten times or more. The CDR3 reads CASSLRTGNTGELFF. CDR3 DNA: TGTGCCAGCAGCCTTAGGACGGGAAACACCGGGGAGCTGTTTTTT. This chain uses TRBV3-1 with TRBJ2-2; weak D call: TRBD2 (5 bases). The V end lost 4 bases, the J end lost 2 bases, and 11 bases lay between the germline ends. The CDR3 is made up of 15 amino acids. CDR1 is LGHDT, CDR2 YNNKEL, per germline (reference sequence).

The V and J genes are TRBV7-2 and TRBJ2-7, with D unresolved. The CDR3 loop spans 11 amino acids. Germline V CDR1 and CDR2: SGHTA, FQGNSA. Trimming took 5 bases from V and 2 from J, leaving 4 bases between them. The DNA for the CDR3 is TGTGCCAGCAGCGTCACCTACGAGCAGTACTTC. Translated, it gives CASSVTYEQYF.